This T cell receptor (beta chain) emerged from a study of siplizumab effects on memory and regulatory T cells. Findings of the study overall: No more than a minor fraction of alloreactive clones could be traced back to unstimulated subsets.

To note about this clone: Its antigen is still unknown.

Roughly 10^5 TCR templates were assayed per sample. Produced via immunoSEQ multiplex PCR; TCRdb's table is partial and in-frame only. Here the sample spans about 85,000 clones, approximately 95% being singletons. Sequencing used CD8+ T cells sorted from blood. The receptor was derived from a human donor in good health.

CDR3 amino acids: CASTLGGSSYNEQFF. The CDR3 DNA follows: TGTGCCAGCACCCTGGGGGGGAGTTCCTACAATGAGCAGTTCTTC. The genes are TRBV9 and TRBJ2-1, with TRBD2 identical over 7 bases. The CDR3 has 15 amino acids. CDR1 and CDR2 (germline): SGDLS, YYNGEE. V gave up 6 bases and J gave up 1 base; unmatched junction bases: 7.